These T cell receptor beta chains were read from a single sample in a study of blood T cell repertoires in COVID-19. The method was immunoSEQ multiplex PCR; TCRdb's version includes in-frame clones alone and lacks a portion of them. The data show about 150,000 clones, about 90% seen once. The sample comprised peripheral blood. These receptors all come from a human donor in a cohort sampled during active COVID-19. CDR3s include the opening cysteine and the closing phenylalanine or tryptophan. D genes are given only for firm matches. Some rows have no size entry. The others give once, few or many, or a class for an expanded clone.

d_gene | j_gene | v_gene | abundance | CDR3nt | CDR3aa
TRBD2 | TRBJ2-5 | TRBV7-2 | NA | TGTGCCAGCAGCGGGGGGGGGTTGGAGACCCAGTACTTC | CASSGGGLETQYF
NA | TRBJ1-1 | TRBV6-5 | once | TGTGCCAGCAGTTACTCTGGGGCTGGTGGCACTGAAGCTTTCTTT | CASSYSGAGGTEAFF
TRBD1 | TRBJ2-5 | TRBV5-5 | NA | TGTGCCAGCAGCTCAAACAGGGGTTTGGTGGAGACCCAGTACTTC | CASSSNRGLVETQYF
TRBD2 | TRBJ2-3 | TRBV5-1 | NA | TGCGCCAGCAGCGGAATGACTAGCGGGGGTACAGATACGCAGTATTTT | CASSGMTSGGTDTQYF
TRBD2 | TRBJ2-7 | TRBV28 | NA | TGTGCCAGCAGTTTAGGGCTAGCGGGAGGAAGGGCTACCTACGAGCAGTACTTC | CASSLGLAGGRATYEQYF
NA | TRBJ1-1 | TRBV29-1 | NA | TGCAGCGTTGACAAGGACAGCACTGAAGCTTTCTTT | CSVDKDSTEAFF
TRBD1 | TRBJ2-3 | TRBV5-1 | NA | TGCGCCAGCAGCTTCGGACAGGGCTCAGATACGCAGTATTTT | CASSFGQGSDTQYF
TRBD2 | TRBJ2-3 | TRBV28 | NA | TGTGCCAGCAGCCCTAGACTAGCGGGCACAGATACGCAGTATTTT | CASSPRLAGTDTQYF
TRBD1 | TRBJ1-2 | TRBV10-3 | NA | TGTGCCATCAGGGCCGGTGGGAGGACAGGGAGTCCTAACTATGGCTACACCTTC | CAIRAGGRTGSPNYGYTF
TRBD1 | TRBJ1-5 | TRBV28 | NA | TGTGCCAGCAGTTCGGCGGACAGGGGAAGCGGCAATCAGCCCCAGCATTTT | CASSSADRGSGNQPQHF
TRBD2 | TRBJ2-5 | TRBV9 | NA | TGTGCCAGCAGCATGGGCGGGGGGCTTGAGACCCAGTACTTC | CASSMGGGLETQYF
NA | TRBJ1-6 | TRBV5-5 | NA | TGTGCCAGCAGCGCGAGACAGGAACATAATTCACCCCTCCACTTT | CASSARQEHNSPLHF
TRBD1 | TRBJ2-3 | TRBV4-2 | NA | TGTGCCAGCAGCCAAGGTGGGGGACAGGGTGTGGATACGCAGTATTTT | CASSQGGGQGVDTQYF
TRBD2 | TRBJ2-1 | TRBV6-6 | NA | TGTGCCAGCAGCCATATAGCGGGGGGGCCCCACAATGAGCAGTTCTTC | CASSHIAGGPHNEQFF
TRBD1 | TRBJ1-6 | TRBV7-9 | once | TGTGCCAGCAGCTCCGGGACAGGGAATAATTCACCCCTCCACTTT | CASSSGTGNNSPLHF
TRBD1 | TRBJ1-6 | TRBV18 | NA | TGTGCCAGCCGGAGCCCCGGGGACAGGTACAATTCACCCCTCCACTTT | CASRSPGDRYNSPLHF
TRBD1 | TRBJ2-3 | TRBV14 | NA | TGTGCCAGCAGCCAACTATACACAGGGGGCGCCACAGATACGCAGTATTTT | CASSQLYTGGATDTQYF
NA | TRBJ2-6 | TRBV12-3/TRBV12-4 | NA | TGTGCCAGCACCCCCCTCGGGGCCAACGTCCTGACTTTC | CASTPLGANVLTF
NA | TRBJ1-1 | TRBV7-9 | NA | TGTGCCAGCAGCTTAGGTATCCTTACTGAAGCTTTCTTT | CASSLGILTEAFF
NA | TRBJ2-7 | TRBV18 | NA | TGTGCCAGCTCACCACTACCGAGCTCCTACGAGCAGTACTTC | CASSPLPSSYEQYF
TRBD2 | TRBJ2-7 | TRBV3-1/TRBV3-2 | NA | TGTGCCAGCAGCCAGCAACTAGCGGGCCCTCCCTACGAGCAGTACTTC | CASSQQLAGPPYEQYF
NA | TRBJ2-7 | TRBV27 | NA | TGTGCCAGCAGTGCAGACAGGTCCTCCTACGAGCAGTACTTC | CASSADRSSYEQYF
TRBD2 | TRBJ2-3 | TRBV4-3 | NA | TGCGCCAGCAGCCAAGGTCTAGCTAGCGGGTACACAGATACGCAGTATTTT | CASSQGLASGYTDTQYF
TRBD2 | TRBJ2-7 | TRBV5-1 | NA | TGCGCCAGCACCCGAAGTGACTTAGCGGGGGCTGGGCAGTACTTC | CASTRSDLAGAGQYF
TRBD1 | TRBJ1-3 | TRBV5-1 | NA | TGCGCCAGCAGCTTGGATCCACAGGGGGCCGCTGGAAACACCATATATTTT | CASSLDPQGAAGNTIYF
NA | TRBJ2-5 | TRBV5-6 | NA | TGTGCCAGCAGCTTAGAAGCGGGCGAGATACCAGAGACCCAGTACTTC | CASSLEAGEIPETQYF
NA | TRBJ1-2 | TRBV21-1 | NA | TGTGCCAGCAGCAAAGAACCGGGACAGGACGTTTCTGGCTACACCTTC | CASSKEPGQDVSGYTF
TRBD2 | TRBJ2-1 | TRBV18 | NA | TGTGCCAGCTCACCGACTAGCGGGGGGGCCGAGGGTGAGCAGTTCTTC | CASSPTSGGAEGEQFF